The rows below give T cell receptor beta chains drawn from one sample of a study of blood T cell repertoires in COVID-19. The protocol was immunoSEQ multiplex PCR, while the TCRdb copy is restricted to in-frame clones and leaves out a portion. The sample has roughly 100,000 clones, about three quarters seen once; the top ten hold roughly 19%. Sample: peripheral blood. All receptors come from a woman in her 70s with acute or convalescent COVID-19. Each CDR3 is given with its conserved first and last residue. The D gene is left open where the match is weak. Clone size, where shown, is once, few, many, or a class for clones that have expanded.

>TRBD1|TRBJ1-2|TRBV28|NA
TGTGCCAGCCTTGACAGGGCCTCATATGGCTACACCTTC
CASLDRASYGYTF
>TRBD1|TRBJ2-1|TRBV11-2|NA
TGTGCCAGCAGCCGTCCCCGCGGGGCAGGGGGCCCCCGGGGGAATGAGCAGTTCTTC
CASSRPRGAGGPRGNEQFF
>NA|TRBJ2-7|TRBV18|NA
TGTGCCAGCTCACCAATCGACACGGCCTACGAGCAGTACTTC
CASSPIDTAYEQYF
>NA|TRBJ1-1|TRBV6-5|NA
TGTGCCAGCAGTCAAACAGGGTTGGCGAACACTGAAGCTTTCTTT
CASSQTGLANTEAFF
>TRBD1|TRBJ1-1|TRBV3-1/TRBV3-2|NA
TGTGCCAGCAGCCCGAGGACAGGGTTGGGTGCTGAAGCTTTCTTT
CASSPRTGLGAEAFF
>TRBD2|TRBJ2-5|TRBV5-6|NA
TGTGCCAGCAGCTTACTAGCGGGGGGGATTGGAGAGACCCAGTACTTC
CASSLLAGGIGETQYF
>NA|TRBJ2-5|TRBV15|NA
TGTGCCACCCACAATCGGGGTACTCAAGAGACCCAGTACTTC
CATHNRGTQETQYF
>NA|TRBJ2-2|TRBV5-6|NA
TGTGCCAGCAGATCGTCTGGAGCGAACTCCCAGCGGAACACCGGGGAGCTGTTTTTT
CASRSSGANSQRNTGELFF
>NA|TRBJ2-7|TRBV4-1|NA
TGCGCCAGCAGCCTAAGATCCGGACAGACAGAGCAGTACTTC
CASSLRSGQTEQYF
>TRBD2|TRBJ2-2|TRBV12-5|few
TGTGCTAGTGGTTTGGTACAGGCGGGAGGAACCGGGGAGCTGTTTTTT
CASGLVQAGGTGELFF
>TRBD2|TRBJ2-2|TRBV23-1|NA
TGCGCCAGCAGTCAACCAGGGACTAGCGGGGACTCGAACACCGGGGAGCTGTTTTTT
CASSQPGTSGDSNTGELFF
>NA|TRBJ1-1|TRBV29-1|many
TGCAGCGTTCGAGTGAACACTGAAGCTTTCTTT
CSVRVNTEAFF
>NA|TRBJ2-3|TRBV20-1|few
TGCAGTGTGGGCTTCACAGATACGCAGTATTTT
CSVGFTDTQYF